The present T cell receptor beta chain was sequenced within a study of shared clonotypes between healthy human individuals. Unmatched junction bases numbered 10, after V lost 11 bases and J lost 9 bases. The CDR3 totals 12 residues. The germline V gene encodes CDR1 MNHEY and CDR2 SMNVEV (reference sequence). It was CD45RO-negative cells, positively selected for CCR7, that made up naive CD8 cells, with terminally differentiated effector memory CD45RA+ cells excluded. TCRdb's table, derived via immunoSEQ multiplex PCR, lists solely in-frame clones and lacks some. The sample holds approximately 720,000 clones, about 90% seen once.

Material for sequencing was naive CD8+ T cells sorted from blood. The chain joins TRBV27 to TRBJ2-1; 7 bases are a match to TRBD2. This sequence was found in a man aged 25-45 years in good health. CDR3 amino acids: CAVRERMGEQFF. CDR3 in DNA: TGTGCCGTGCGGGAGCGGATGGGTGAGCAGTTCTTC.